The sequence of this T cell receptor beta chain was determined in a study of T cells in Graves' hyperthyroidism and ophthalmopathy. TCR beta CDR3 regions were amplified from RNA. In the first-round RT-PCR of the TCR CDR3, the HTBI primer set was used. TCRdb re-analysed the multiplex PCR reads in MiXCR, keeping a single row per CDR3 protein. The repertoire holds 500,000 to 650,000 distinct CDR3 sequences, around 15% seen once, with roughly an eighth in the top ten. V was pared by 0 bases and J by 9 bases, with 9 bases between. The CDR3 has 12 residues. CDR1 is SEHNR, CDR2 FQNEAQ, per germline (reference sequence). A note on this clonotype: Its matching antigen is unknown.

Points from the study as a whole: Clonotypes that were expanded in thyroid above 0.001 mostly appeared in blood too.

Disease lasting under 3 months, a NOSPECS grade of at least 4, and a Clinical Activity Score of at least 3 were features of the ophthalmopathy patients. The PBMCs studied were ones that came from 10 ml fresh peripheral blood. V usage is TRBV7-9 and J usage is TRBJ2-7, with D hard to call. The sequence was obtained from a woman between 50 and 59 years old with Graves' ophthalmopathy. The sequencing sample was made of blood. The DNA for the CDR3 is TGTGCCAGCAGCTTAGCGGCGCGAGGGCAGTACTTC. As protein: CASSLAARGQYF.